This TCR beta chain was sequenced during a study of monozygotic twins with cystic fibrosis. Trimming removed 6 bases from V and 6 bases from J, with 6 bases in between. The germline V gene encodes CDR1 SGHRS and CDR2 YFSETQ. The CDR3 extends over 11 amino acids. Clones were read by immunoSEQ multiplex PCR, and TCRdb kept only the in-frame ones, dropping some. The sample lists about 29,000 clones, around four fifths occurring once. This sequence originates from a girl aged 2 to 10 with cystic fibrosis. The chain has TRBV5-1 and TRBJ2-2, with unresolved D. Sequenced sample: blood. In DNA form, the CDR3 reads TGCGCCAGCACTAGGGCCGGGGAGCTGTTTTTT. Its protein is CASTRAGELFF.